Shown below are 32 T cell receptor beta chains from a single sample sequenced in a study of blood T cell repertoires in COVID-19. Assay used: immunoSEQ multiplex PCR; TCRdb lists only in-frame clones, some missing. The sample has under 95,000 clones; about four fifths are singletons. Sequencing was done on a sample of peripheral blood. The source of these receptors is an older woman with acute or convalescent COVID-19.

The gene calls are TRBV28 and TRBJ1-4; D gene uncertain. The CDR3 spans 16 residues. Trimming left V 3 bases short and J 3 bases short, with 14 bases between. Per germline, CDR1 MDHEN and CDR2 SYDVKM. The CDR3 DNA follows: TGTGCCAGCAGTTTCTGGGGAGGGCACCCTAATGAAAAACTGTTTTTT. Its protein is CASSFWGGHPNEKLFF.

The rearrangement joins TRBV7-9 to TRBJ1-1, with 8 bases fitting TRBD1. The CDR3 loop spans 14 amino acids. The V gene's germline CDR1 is SEHNR and CDR2 FQNEAQ (reference sequence). V was clipped by 4 bases and J by 4 bases; unmatched bases: 5. The CDR3 reads CASSSVTGGTEAFF. CDR3 DNA sequence: TGTGCCAGCAGCTCCGTAACAGGGGGCACTGAAGCTTTCTTT.

The rearrangement uses TRBV19 and TRBJ2-7, with a possible D match to TRBD1 (5 bases). This CDR3 is 14 amino acids long. The germline V gene has CDR1 LNHDA and CDR2 SQIVND (reference sequence). Trimming took 0 bases from V and 2 from J, leaving 8 bases between them. The DNA for the CDR3 is TGTGCCAGTAGTATAGATCAGGGAACCTACGAGCAGTACTTC. As protein: CASSIDQGTYEQYF.

This chain links TRBV9 with TRBJ2-5; TRBD2 matches 7 bases. The CDR3 is 13 residues long. Germline lookup yields CDR1 SGDLS and CDR2 YYNGEE. V gave up 1 base and J gave up 5 bases; unmatched junction bases: 2. CDR3 amino acids: CASSVRDYETQYF. The DNA of the CDR3 is TGTGCCAGCAGCGTAAGGGACTATGAGACCCAGTACTTC.

This clone came up once. CDR3 sequence reads: CSASRSDSYGYTF. The CDR3 DNA is TGCAGTGCTAGTCGATCCGATAGCTATGGCTACACCTTC. V gene TRBV20-1 combines with J gene TRBJ1-2; no clear D. The CDR3 covers 13 residues. Germline V gene lookup returns CDR1 DFQATT and CDR2 SNEGSKA (reference sequence). The V gene lost 3 bases and the J gene lost 4 bases, with 12 bases spanning the gap.

This clone was picked up one time. V and J are TRBV6-5 and TRBJ2-7; D remains unclear. The CDR3 is 12 residues long. V was cut by 6 bases and J by 0 bases, with 6 bases left in between. The germline gives CDR1 MNHEY, CDR2 SVGAGI. The CDR3 loop reads CASSPNSYEQYF. The CDR3 DNA follows: TGTGCCAGCAGCCCCAACTCCTACGAGCAGTACTTC.

The rearrangement uses TRBV5-1 and TRBJ1-1, with no clear D. Germline CDR1 reads SGHRS; CDR2 reads YFSETQ. The CDR3 loop spans 16 amino acids. V was trimmed by 4 bases and J by 7 bases, leaving 23 bases between them. This CDR3 is CASSATFISADGEAFF. For the CDR3, the DNA is TGCGCCAGCAGCGCCACTTTTATCTCAGCGGACGGTGAAGCTTTCTTT.

The chain combines TRBV5-6 with TRBJ2-2, with D tentatively TRBD1 (6 bases). Trimming removed 0 bases at V and 3 bases at J, with 9 bases between. The CDR3 runs 15 residues. Germline values: CDR1 SGHDT, CDR2 YYEEEE. CDR3 amino acids: CASSLEGVDTGELFF. For the CDR3, the DNA is TGTGCCAGCAGCTTGGAGGGGGTGGACACCGGGGAGCTGTTTTTT.

The V and J genes are TRBV1 and TRBJ2-3; TRBD2, the D gene given by the table, was not confirmed from the DNA. TRBV1 is a pseudogene segment. There are 13 residues in the CDR3. CDR3 sequence (DNA): TGCACCTTGTTGACTAGCGGGGAAGATACGCAGTATTTT. Encoded protein: CTLLTSGEDTQYF.

The chain joins TRBV7-2 to TRBJ2-1; 9 nucleotides match TRBD2. This CDR3 has 13 amino acids. Germline CDR1 SGHTA, CDR2 FQGNSA. V shed 5 bases, J shed 6 bases, and the junction held 2 bases outside the gene matches. The CDR3 loop reads CASSLGLANEQFF. Here the CDR3 DNA reads TGTGCCAGCAGCCTGGGACTAGCCAATGAGCAGTTCTTC.

In DNA form, the CDR3 reads TGTGCCAGCAGCTTACGTCCAGGGTTGAATCATCAGCCCCAGCATTTT. Translating gives CASSLRPGLNHQPQHF. The chain employs TRBV7-8 and TRBJ1-5, with a tentative D call TRBD1 (5 bases). The V and J ends lost 2 bases and 5 bases respectively, with 16 bases between them. CDR1 SGHVS and CDR2 FQNEAQ come from the germline V gene. The CDR3 length is 16 residues.

The CDR3 loop reads CASGSWTGKRKATNEKLFF. As DNA, the CDR3 is TGTGCCAGCGGATCCTGGACAGGGAAAAGAAAGGCAACTAATGAAAAACTGTTTTTT. The chain recombines TRBV28 with TRBJ1-4; 8 positions match TRBD1. CDR1 and CDR2 (germline): MDHEN, SYDVKM. This CDR3 comprises 19 residues. The trim removed 8 bases at V and 0 bases at J, leaving 17 bases unmatched. The full variable domain, its missing parts supplied by reference TRBV28 and TRBJ1-4, is DVKVTQSSRYLVKRTGEKVFLECVQDMDHENMFWYRQDPGLGLRLIYFSYDVKMKEKGDIPEGYSVSREKKERFSLILESASTNQTSMYLCASGSWTGKRKATNEKLFFGSGTQLSVL.

V gene TRBV29-1 combines with J gene TRBJ1-1; D not certain. Germline-derived CDR1 and CDR2 are SQVTM and ANQGSEA. The CDR3 loop spans 9 amino acids. V lost 4 bases and J 7 bases, leaving 4 bases between the germline ends. The CDR3 DNA follows: TGCAGCGTTGCGGGTGAAGCTTTCTTT. It is translated as CSVAGEAFF. Based on the CDR3 plus reference TRBV29-1 and TRBJ1-1, the full variable domain is SAVISQKPSRDICQRGTSLTIQCQVDSQVTMMFWYRQQPGQSLTLIATANQGSEATYESGFVIDKFPISRPNLTFSTLTVSNMSPEDSSIYLCSVAGEAFFGQGTRLTVV.

V usage is TRBV4-1 and J usage is TRBJ1-2; TRBD1 is a possible D gene (5 bases). CDR1 and CDR2 (germline): MGHRA, YSYEKL. Between the trimmed V and J ends, which lost 0 bases and 8 bases, there was a span of 16 bases. The CDR3 runs to 15 residues. CDR3 residues: CASSQEPQGSGGYTF. Written as DNA, the CDR3 is TGCGCCAGCAGCCAAGAGCCCCAGGGATCGGGCGGCTACACCTTC.

This chain connects TRBV5-1 to TRBJ2-3; perhaps TRBD1 as D (5 bases). CDR1 and CDR2 (germline): SGHRS, YFSETQ. V was pared by 0 bases and J by 2 bases, with 10 bases between. The CDR3 covers 15 residues. The CDR3 sequence is CASSLEQTATDTQYF. The CDR3 DNA follows: TGCGCCAGCAGCTTGGAACAGACAGCCACAGATACGCAGTATTTT.

The V gene is TRBV5-1, the J gene TRBJ2-2, with 10 positions matching TRBD2. Germline loops: CDR1 SGHRS, CDR2 YFSETQ. V shed 4 bases and J 1 base; nucleotides not matched to a gene: 4. The CDR3 is 16 residues long. This chain's CDR3 is CASSISSGGNTGELFF. The DNA for the CDR3 is TGCGCCAGCAGCATCTCTAGCGGGGGGAACACCGGGGAGCTGTTTTTT.

The V gene is TRBV7-8, the J gene TRBJ1-2; TRBD1 is a possible D gene (5 bases). Trimming left V 0 bases short and J 2 bases short, with 13 bases between. This CDR3 is built from 16 residues. Per germline, CDR1 SGHVS and CDR2 FQNEAQ. The CDR3 is CASSLAWAGKNYGYTF. In DNA, the CDR3 is TGTGCCAGCAGCTTAGCGTGGGCAGGGAAGAACTATGGCTACACCTTC. The full variable domain, in which reference TRBV7-8 and TRBJ1-2 provide the parts outside the CDR3, is GAGVSQSPRYKVAKRGQDVALRCDPISGHVSLFWYQQALGQGPEFLTYFQNEAQLDKSGLPSDRFFAERPEGSVSTLKIQRTQQEDSAVYLCASSLAWAGKNYGYTFGSGTRLTVV.

The chain recombines TRBV4-1 with TRBJ1-1; D gene ambiguous. The ends were cut back, 1 base at V and 0 bases at J, with 12 bases in the middle. CDR3 size: 16 residues. Germline CDR1 MGHRA, CDR2 YSYEKL. CDR3: CASSQVLEGMNTEAFF. DNA for the CDR3: TGCGCCAGCAGCCAAGTTTTGGAGGGAATGAACACTGAAGCTTTCTTT.

The rearrangement uses TRBV5-4 and TRBJ1-6; possibly TRBD1 for D (5 bases). Between the trimmed V and J ends, which lost 4 bases and 17 bases, there was a span of 19 bases. The CDR3 is 13 amino acids. The germline CDR1 and CDR2 sequences are SGHNT and YYREEE (reference sequence). In DNA form, the CDR3 reads TGTGCCAGCAGCGGGGCTAAGACGGAGACGGTCCACTTT. This sequence encodes CASSGAKTETVHF.

This chain connects TRBV13 to TRBJ2-4; a weak D match, TRBD2 (5 bases). The CDR3 extends over 14 amino acids. Between the trimmed V and J ends, which lost 5 bases and 9 bases, there was a span of 17 bases. The V gene's germline CDR1 is PRHDT and CDR2 FYEKMQ (reference sequence). In nucleotides, the CDR3 is TGTGCCAGCAGCCTATTTCGGGGTATGGGCATTCAGTACTTC. Protein product: CASSLFRGMGIQYF.

The chain carries TRBV2 and TRBJ1-5, with D unclear. This CDR3 is built from 13 residues. Trimming removed 8 bases from V and 1 base from J, with 9 bases in between. CDR1 SNHLY and CDR2 FYNNEI come from the germline V gene. CDR3: CASRLNSNQPQHF. The CDR3 DNA is TGTGCCAGCCGGTTAAACAGCAATCAGCCCCAGCATTTT.

The rearrangement links TRBV18 to TRBJ1-5, with D unresolved. V was shortened by 3 bases and J by 5 bases, with 11 bases between the two germline ends. The CDR3 runs to 14 residues. Germline V gene sequence: CDR1 KGHSH, CDR2 LQKENI. In nucleotides, the CDR3 is TGTGCCAGCTCACCTGACCGGGATGATCAGCCCCAGCATTTT. This gives the protein CASSPDRDDQPQHF.

Only one count was recorded for this clone. The chain is built from TRBV7-9 and TRBJ1-2; D remains unclear. Per the germline V gene, CDR1 is SEHNR and CDR2 is FQNEAQ (reference sequence). This CDR3 has 16 amino acids. The germline V and J ends were trimmed by 0 bases and 3 bases, with 14 bases remaining between them. CDR3 sequence (DNA): TGTGCCAGCAGCTTAGCTCCCGGCGAGGCCTACTATGGCTACACCTTC. As protein: CASSLAPGEAYYGYTF.

V gene TRBV10-3 combines with J gene TRBJ2-1; D is possibly TRBD2 (6 bases). The CDR3 covers 14 residues. Trimming pared 5 bases from V and 5 bases from J, leaving 13 bases between. CDR1 ENHRY and CDR2 SYGVKD come from the germline V gene. The CDR3 nucleotides read TGTGCCATCAGTCGGACTACAGGAAACAATGAGCAGTTCTTC. Translating gives CAISRTTGNNEQFF.

The rearrangement links TRBV18 to TRBJ1-6; TRBD1 aligns across 10 bases. Germline V gene lookup returns CDR1 KGHSH and CDR2 LQKENI. V trimming: 1 base; J trimming: 9 bases; junction bases outside the gene matches: 6. The CDR3 totals 16 residues. Here the CDR3 reads CASSPRTGGFGSPLHF. Here the CDR3 DNA reads TGTGCCAGCTCACCACGGACAGGGGGTTTCGGTTCACCCCTCCACTTT.

The chain uses TRBV21-1 and TRBJ1-2; TRBD1 reflects the table's D call only, with no check against the DNA. TRBV21-1 is classified as a pseudogene. This CDR3 comprises 10 residues. The CDR3 DNA reads TGTGCCAGCAGTCAAAATGGCTACACCTTC. It is translated as CASSQNGYTF.

The chain has TRBV5-1 and TRBJ2-1, with 13 bases matching TRBD2. Germline V CDR1 and CDR2: SGHRS, YFSETQ. V shed 1 base, J shed 9 bases, and the junction held 10 bases outside the gene matches. CDR3 length equals 17 residues. CDR3 loop: CASSLSTGTSGVGEQFF. The CDR3 DNA follows: TGCGCCAGCAGCTTGTCTACCGGGACTAGCGGGGTGGGTGAGCAGTTCTTC.

V and J are TRBV24-1 and TRBJ1-1; the match to TRBD1 covers 7 bases. CDR1 is KGHDR, CDR2 SFDVKD, per germline. The CDR3 is made up of 12 amino acids. The V gene end was trimmed by 5 bases and the J gene end by 7 bases; junction bases not matched to a gene: 3. As DNA, the CDR3 is TGTGCCACCAGTGGTCGGACAGGTGAAGCTTTCTTT. This encodes CATSGRTGEAFF.

The chain has TRBV2 and TRBJ1-1, with 8 bases lining up with TRBD1. The germline gives CDR1 SNHLY, CDR2 FYNNEI. J gave up 1 base and V 5 bases, and 6 bases lay outside the gene matches. The CDR3 loop spans 15 amino acids. The CDR3: CASSRMTGANTEAFF. In DNA form, the CDR3 reads TGTGCCAGCAGTCGAATGACAGGGGCGAACACTGAAGCTTTCTTT.

This sequence joins TRBV2 and TRBJ1-1; D remains unclear. Trimming stripped 5 bases from V and 1 base from J, with 8 bases between. CDR3 length equals 13 residues. CDR1 SNHLY and CDR2 FYNNEI come from the germline V gene. For the CDR3, the DNA is TGTGCCAGCAGTACCGAGGGGAACACTGAAGCTTTCTTT. It yields the protein CASSTEGNTEAFF.

The table lists this clone with a few counts. CDR3 sequence reads: CASSNGRRNQPQHF. CDR3 nucleotides: TGTGCCAGCAGTAACGGGAGGCGGAATCAGCCCCAGCATTTT. The rearrangement joins TRBV6-2 or TRBV6-3 to TRBJ1-5; D remains ambiguous. The CDR3 sequence is 14 residues long. The V end was cut by 5 bases, the J end by 4 bases, with 12 bases between. Looked up from germline, CDR1 is MNHEY and CDR2 is SVGEGT.

This chain connects TRBV5-4 to TRBJ2-3, with 7 bases lining up with TRBD1. The CDR3 runs to 15 residues. Trimming cost V 4 bases and J 3 bases; bases outside gene matches: 8. Germline-derived CDR1 and CDR2 are SGHNT and YYREEE (reference sequence). CDR3 sequence: CASSIGTALTDTQYF. The CDR3 coding sequence is TGTGCCAGCAGCATCGGGACAGCCCTAACAGATACGCAGTATTTT.